The 31 T cell receptor beta chains given below trace back to one sample, sequenced in a study of blood T cell repertoires in COVID-19. TCRdb's copy holds only in-frame clones and misses some; the assay was immunoSEQ multiplex PCR. This table holds over 150,000 clones, more than 65% found once. Sequenced input: peripheral blood. The receptors here all came from a man aged 70-80 years with active or convalescent COVID-19.

The rearrangement uses TRBV5-1 and TRBJ1-1; TRBD1 aligns across 7 bases. J was trimmed by 11 bases and V by 0 bases; bases with no gene match: 4. This CDR3 is 12 amino acids long. The germline CDR1 and CDR2 sequences are SGHRS and YFSETQ. The CDR3 nucleotides read TGCGCCAGCAGCTTGGGAGGACAGGAGGCTTTCTTT. Translating it yields CASSLGGQEAFF.

The chain recombines TRBV12-3 or TRBV12-4 with TRBJ1-2, with D possibly matching TRBD1 (6 bases). Trimming took 8 bases from V and 0 from J, leaving 10 bases between them. The CDR3 loop spans 13 amino acids. The CDR3 is CASGGDTNYGYTF. In DNA form, the CDR3 reads TGTGCCAGCGGGGGGGACACTAACTATGGCTACACCTTC.

The rearrangement uses TRBV6-5 and TRBJ2-3; 8 bases are a match to TRBD1. The CDR3 is made up of 15 amino acids. The V gene's germline CDR1 is MNHEY and CDR2 SVGAGI. V was pared by 6 bases and J by 6 bases, with 11 bases of the junction left unmatched. CDR3 sequence reads: CASSTDRDGADTQYF. The CDR3 DNA reads TGTGCCAGCAGCACGGACAGGGACGGAGCTGATACGCAGTATTTT.

The chain joins TRBV5-1 to TRBJ2-5, with 11 bases fitting TRBD1. Germline CDR1 reads SGHRS; CDR2 reads YFSETQ. CDR3 length equals 15 residues. The trim removed 4 bases at V and 5 bases at J, leaving 7 bases unmatched. The CDR3 DNA reads as TGCGCCAGCAGCCTTGGGACAGGGGGTTTTGAGACCCAGTACTTC. Translation: CASSLGTGGFETQYF.

The chain recombines TRBV11-1 with TRBJ1-1; D gene ambiguous. V was clipped by 6 bases and J by 5 bases, with 10 bases between them. The CDR3 contains 12 residues. Germline V gene data show CDR1 as SGHAT and CDR2 as FQDESV (reference sequence). This chain's CDR3 is CASRQRGTEAFF. For the CDR3, the DNA is TGTGCCAGCAGACAACGAGGGACTGAAGCTTTCTTT. Drawing the rest from reference TRBV11-1 and TRBJ1-1, the complete variable domain is EAEVAQSPRYKITEKSQAVAFWCDPISGHATLYWYRQILGQGPELLVQFQDESVVDDSQLPKDRFSAERLKGVDSTLKIQPAELGDSAMYLCASRQRGTEAFFGQGTRLTVV.

The V gene is TRBV27, the J gene TRBJ1-5, with TRBD1 as a possible D gene (6 bases). The CDR3 runs 12 residues. Germline V gene lookup returns CDR1 MNHEY and CDR2 SMNVEV (reference sequence). V was clipped by 5 bases and J by 10 bases, with 12 bases between them. The DNA of the CDR3 is TGTGCCAGCAGTCCACAACAGGGTCCCCAGCATTTT. Encoded protein: CASSPQQGPQHF.

This chain connects TRBV7-2 to TRBJ1-1; possibly TRBD1 for D (5 bases). Germline loops: CDR1 SGHTA, CDR2 FQGNSA. CDR3 size: 13 residues. Trimming cost V 5 bases and J 6 bases, with 13 bases left between them. The CDR3 here is CASSARGWAEAFF. CDR3 DNA sequence: TGTGCCAGCAGCGCCCGGGGGTGGGCTGAAGCTTTCTTT. Together with reference TRBV7-2 and TRBJ1-1, the CDR3 gives the full variable domain: GAGVSQSPSNKVTEKGKDVELRCDPISGHTALYWYRQSLGQGLEFLIYFQGNSAPDKSGLPSDRFSAERTGGSVSTLTIQRTQQEDSAVYLCASSARGWAEAFFGQGTRLTVV.

The rearrangement uses TRBV3-1 (or the pseudogene TRBV3-2) and TRBJ1-4; 7 bases fit TRBD1. CDR3 size: 13 residues. V shed 6 bases, J shed 5 bases, and the junction held 3 bases outside the gene matches. Germline assignment: CDR1 LGHDT and CDR2 YNNKEL (reference sequence). The CDR3 sequence: CASRLTGNEKLFF. CDR3 nucleotide sequence: TGTGCCAGCAGGCTGACAGGGAATGAAAAACTGTTTTTT.

This chain connects TRBV28 to TRBJ2-1; D not certain. Germline-derived CDR1 and CDR2 are MDHEN and SYDVKM. The CDR3 runs to 14 residues. Trimming took off 3 bases at V and 4 bases at J, with 10 bases between the two ends. CDR3 sequence: CASSFGQAYNEQFF. CDR3 coding DNA: TGTGCCAGCAGTTTTGGGCAGGCGTACAATGAGCAGTTCTTC.

The V and J genes are TRBV6-2 or TRBV6-3 and TRBJ1-4; 8 bases line up with TRBD1. The CDR3 runs 18 residues. Trimming at V came to 2 bases and at J to 2 bases, leaving 10 bases not matched to a gene. CDR1 is MNHEY, CDR2 SVGEGT, per germline. CDR3 sequence (DNA): TGTGCCAGCAGTTACCGGACAGGGCCGAGTGCGACTAATGAAAAACTGTTTTTT. Translating it yields CASSYRTGPSATNEKLFF.

The chain is built from TRBV7-2 and TRBJ2-6; TRBD1 matches at 7 bases. The junction had 13 bases not matched to a gene; V was cut back by 5 bases and J by 0 bases. The germline gives CDR1 SGHTA, CDR2 FQGNSA. There are 19 residues in the CDR3. In DNA form, the CDR3 reads TGTGCCAGCAGCCTACAGTCGGGACAGTTATACTCTGGGGCCAACGTCCTGACTTTC. Translated, it gives CASSLQSGQLYSGANVLTF.

This rearrangement joins TRBV28 to TRBJ1-4; the match to TRBD1 covers 10 bases. The CDR3 is 14 residues long. Germline V CDR1 and CDR2: MDHEN, SYDVKM. V lost 7 bases to trimming and J lost 5 bases; unmatched junction nucleotides: 4. CDR3 coding DNA: TGTGCCAGCAAGACAGGGGGCCCAAATGAAAAACTGTTTTTT. Translating gives CASKTGGPNEKLFF. Full variable domain (outside the CDR3, taken from reference TRBV28 and TRBJ1-4): DVKVTQSSRYLVKRTGEKVFLECVQDMDHENMFWYRQDPGLGLRLIYFSYDVKMKEKGDIPEGYSVSREKKERFSLILESASTNQTSMYLCASKTGGPNEKLFFGSGTQLSVL.

The gene calls are TRBV4-3 and TRBJ1-1; 12 bases agree with TRBD1. J lost 4 bases, V lost 5 bases, and 8 bases had no gene match. This CDR3 spans 16 amino acids. Germline lookup yields CDR1 LGHNA and CDR2 YSLEER. In DNA, the CDR3 is TGCGCCAGCAGCAAGGGACAGGGGGCTTTTGGCACTGAAGCTTTCTTT. Translating gives CASSKGQGAFGTEAFF.

The chain employs TRBV5-4 and TRBJ1-2; tentatively, D is TRBD1 (6 bases). Germline V gene data show CDR1 as SGHNT and CDR2 as YYREEE (reference sequence). V was cut by 6 bases and J by 1 base, with 13 bases left in between. The CDR3 contains 14 residues. CDR3 residues: CASTRTAGNYGYTF. The CDR3 nucleotides are TGTGCCAGCACCCGGACAGCCGGTAACTATGGCTACACCTTC.

J is TRBJ1-2 and V is TRBV28; D unclear. Germline V CDR1 and CDR2: MDHEN, SYDVKM. The V end was cut by 4 bases, the J end by 4 bases, with 10 bases between. This CDR3 has 13 amino acids. Written as DNA, the CDR3 is TGTGCCAGCAGTTCCCGACAACCCTATGGCTACACCTTC. The encoded protein is CASSSRQPYGYTF.

V and J are TRBV18 and TRBJ2-7; TRBD1 aligns across 10 bases. V lost 5 bases to trimming and J lost 3 bases; unmatched junction nucleotides: 10. From germline, CDR1 is KGHSH and CDR2 LQKENI. This CDR3 has 16 amino acids. This CDR3 reads CASSEDRGQAYYEQYF. DNA for the CDR3: TGTGCCAGCTCAGAAGACAGGGGGCAGGCCTACTACGAGCAGTACTTC.

The rearrangement joins TRBV25-1 to TRBJ2-7; 7 nucleotides align to TRBD1. Germline-derived CDR1 and CDR2 are MGHDK and SYGVNS. The CDR3 is 12 residues long. The V segment lost 6 bases and the J segment 8 bases; nucleotides outside the gene matches: 7. DNA of the CDR3: TGTGCCAGCAGCCCAGGGGGAAAAAAGCAGTACTTC. It encodes CASSPGGKKQYF.

This chain links TRBV11-2 with TRBJ1-1, with 9 bases lining up with TRBD1. The CDR3 loop spans 14 amino acids. Germline V gene sequence: CDR1 SGHAT, CDR2 FQNNGV. The V gene end was trimmed by 6 bases and the J gene end by 11 bases; junction bases not matched to a gene: 13. CDR3 DNA sequence: TGTGCCAGCAGTTACCAACGGGACAGGGAGGCGGCTTTCTTT. Amino acid sequence: CASSYQRDREAAFF.

V usage is TRBV29-1 and J usage is TRBJ1-5; D is possibly TRBD1 (5 bases). This CDR3 comprises 13 residues. Germline CDR1 reads SQVTM; CDR2 reads ANQGSEA. V lost 7 bases and J lost 0, with 10 bases in between. The CDR3 here is CSALDSSNQPQHF. The CDR3 DNA is TGCAGCGCACTCGACAGTAGCAATCAGCCCCAGCATTTT.

The chain carries TRBV2 and TRBJ2-7; D unclear. Trimming stripped 0 bases from V and 6 bases from J, with 9 bases between. Germline CDR1 reads SNHLY; CDR2 reads FYNNEI. The CDR3 length is 13 residues. The chain's CDR3 is CASSEAPRVEQYF. Written as DNA, the CDR3 is TGTGCCAGCAGTGAAGCGCCCCGGGTCGAGCAGTACTTC.

Regarding this clone: This same CDR3 is encoded by further DNA sequences in the sample. V usage is TRBV28 and J usage is TRBJ2-4; 11 nucleotides align to TRBD1. V lost 3 bases, J lost 9 bases, and 25 bases stayed unmatched. The CDR3 runs to 21 residues. CDR1 is MDHEN, CDR2 SYDVKM, per germline. The CDR3 DNA is TGTGCCAGCAGTTTCCCGCGCCGGGACAGGGGGGGGGCTTATTCGGGTGGCATTCAGTACTTC. Its translation is CASSFPRRDRGGAYSGGIQYF.

The chain links TRBV6-5 to TRBJ1-1, with D possibly TRBD1 on 6 matching bases. This CDR3 has 13 residues. The germline V gene has CDR1 MNHEY and CDR2 SVGAGI. With 6 bases removed from V and 8 bases from J, the gap between germline ends came to 16 bases. CDR3 nucleotides: TGTGCCAGCAGATCCACCCCAGGGGCAGAAGCTTTCTTT. This sequence encodes CASRSTPGAEAFF.

The rearrangement uses TRBV6-6 and TRBJ2-7; TRBD2 might be the D (6 bases). With 6 bases removed from V and 3 bases from J, the gap between germline ends came to 18 bases. The length of the CDR3 is 15 residues. Germline-derived CDR1 and CDR2 are MNHNY and SVGAGI (reference sequence). CDR3 residues: CASRPTPGVNYEQYF. The CDR3, as DNA: TGTGCCAGCAGGCCCACCCCGGGAGTGAACTACGAGCAGTACTTC.

As for this clone: Germline and junction disagree at one end, which may indicate a read error. V gene TRBV7-9 combines with J gene TRBJ2-7; 10 nucleotides align to TRBD1. CDR3 length equals 12 residues. CDR1 and CDR2 (germline): SEHNR, FQNEAQ (reference sequence). CDR3 nucleotide sequence: TGTGCCAGCAGCTTACGGGACAGGGGAGTGAACTTC. This translates into CASSLRDRGVNF. The full variable domain, in which reference TRBV7-9 and TRBJ2-7 provide the parts outside the CDR3, is DTGVSQNPRHKITKRGQNVTFRCDPISEHNRLYWYRQTLGQGPEFLTYFQNEAQLEKSRLLSDRFSAERPKGSFSTLEIQRTEQGDSAMYLCASSLRDRGVNFGPGTRLTVT.

The chain joins TRBV4-1 to TRBJ1-1; D unresolved. V shed 3 bases and J shed 4 bases, with 9 bases lying between them. CDR1 and CDR2 (germline): MGHRA, YSYEKL. This CDR3 has 13 amino acids. The CDR3 is CASSHRQPTEAFF. CDR3 in DNA: TGCGCCAGCAGCCATAGACAACCCACTGAAGCTTTCTTT.

The genes are TRBV19 and TRBJ2-2; TRBD1 aligns across 8 bases. V was clipped by 5 bases and J by 7 bases; unmatched bases: 6. The CDR3 has 14 residues. CDR1 is LNHDA, CDR2 SQIVND, per germline (reference sequence). The chain's CDR3 is CASSPDRAGGELFF. The DNA for the CDR3 is TGTGCCAGTAGTCCGGACAGGGCAGGCGGGGAGCTGTTTTTT.

The CDR3 here is CASSLSDSKNEKLFF. The DNA of the CDR3 is TGTGCCAGCAGTTTATCGGACAGTAAGAATGAAAAACTGTTTTTT. The chain uses TRBV27 and TRBJ1-4; perhaps TRBD1 as D (6 bases). The germline CDR1 and CDR2 sequences are MNHEY and SMNVEV (reference sequence). Trimming left V 0 bases short and J 5 bases short, with 10 bases between. This CDR3 comprises 15 residues.

The chain is built from TRBV7-8 and TRBJ2-7; the D gene is possibly TRBD2 (5 bases). In germline, CDR1 is SGHVS, CDR2 FQNEAQ. V lost 5 bases and J 4 bases, leaving 12 bases between the germline ends. CDR3 length: 13 amino acids. DNA for the CDR3: TGTGCCAGCAGCCGGGCGACGGGGTACGAGCAGTACTTC. Amino acid sequence: CASSRATGYEQYF.

The V and J genes are TRBV9 and TRBJ1-6, with D possibly being TRBD1 (5 bases). Trimming removed 3 bases from V and 6 bases from J, with 13 bases in between. The V gene's germline CDR1 is SGDLS and CDR2 YYNGEE. The CDR3 has 15 amino acids. Here the CDR3 reads CASSALFRGNSPLHF. The CDR3 DNA reads as TGTGCCAGCAGCGCCCTCTTTAGGGGTAATTCACCCCTCCACTTT.

The rearrangement links TRBV6-5 to TRBJ1-4; D is perhaps TRBD1 (5 bases). Trimming took off 0 bases at V and 10 bases at J, with 9 bases between the two ends. CDR1 MNHEY and CDR2 SVGAGI come from the germline V gene. This CDR3 spans 13 amino acids. CDR3: CASSYSAGGKLFF. The CDR3 nucleotides read TGTGCCAGCAGTTACTCGGCGGGGGGAAAACTGTTTTTT.

CDR3 nucleotides: TGTGCCAGTAGTATAGGTACTAGCGGGAGTGGTGATACGCAGTATTTT. Amino acid sequence: CASSIGTSGSGDTQYF. The chain carries TRBV19 and TRBJ2-3; TRBD2 matches 11 bases. The CDR3 consists of 16 residues. V dropped 1 base and J dropped 6; count of bases not matched to a gene: 6. Looked up from germline, CDR1 is LNHDA and CDR2 is SQIVND (reference sequence).